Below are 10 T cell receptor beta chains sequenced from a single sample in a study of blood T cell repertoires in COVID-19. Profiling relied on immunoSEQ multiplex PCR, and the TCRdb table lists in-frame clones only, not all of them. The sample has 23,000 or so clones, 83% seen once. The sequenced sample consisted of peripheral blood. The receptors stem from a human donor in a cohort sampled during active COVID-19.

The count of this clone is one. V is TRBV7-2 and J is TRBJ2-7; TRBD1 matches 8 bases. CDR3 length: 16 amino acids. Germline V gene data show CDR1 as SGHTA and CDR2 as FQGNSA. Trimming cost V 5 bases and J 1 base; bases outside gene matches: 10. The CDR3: CASSHSVRQGSYEQYF. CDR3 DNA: TGTGCCAGCAGCCACAGTGTGCGACAGGGGTCCTACGAGCAGTACTTC.

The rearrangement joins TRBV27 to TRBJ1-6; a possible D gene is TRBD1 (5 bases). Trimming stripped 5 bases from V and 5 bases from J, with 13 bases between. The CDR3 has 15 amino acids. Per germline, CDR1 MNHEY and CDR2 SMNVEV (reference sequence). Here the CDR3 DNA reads TGTGCCAGCAGTCGGTGGGGCGGAGATAATTCACCCCTCCACTTT. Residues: CASSRWGGDNSPLHF.

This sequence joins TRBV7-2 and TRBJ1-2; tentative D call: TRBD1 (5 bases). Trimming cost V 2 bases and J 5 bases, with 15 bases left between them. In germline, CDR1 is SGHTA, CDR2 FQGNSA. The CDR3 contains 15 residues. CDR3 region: CASSLSRRVPYGYTF. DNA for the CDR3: TGTGCCAGCAGCTTATCCCGCAGGGTACCTTATGGCTACACCTTC.

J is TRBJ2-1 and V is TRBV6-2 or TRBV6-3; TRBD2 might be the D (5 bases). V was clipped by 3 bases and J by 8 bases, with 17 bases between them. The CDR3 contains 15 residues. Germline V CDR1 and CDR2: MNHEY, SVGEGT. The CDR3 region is CASSYPTRGSHEQFF. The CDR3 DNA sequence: TGTGCCAGCAGTTATCCTACACGGGGTAGCCATGAGCAGTTCTTC.

CDR3 sequence (DNA): TGTGCTAGTGCTCCCACAGCCGTGGCCCGACAGTTCTTC. This gives the protein CASAPTAVARQFF. This sequence joins TRBV12-5 and TRBJ2-1, with no clear D. The germline CDR1 and CDR2 sequences are LGHNT and FRNRAP. With 7 bases removed from V and 13 bases from J, the gap between germline ends came to 20 bases. CDR3 length: 13 amino acids.

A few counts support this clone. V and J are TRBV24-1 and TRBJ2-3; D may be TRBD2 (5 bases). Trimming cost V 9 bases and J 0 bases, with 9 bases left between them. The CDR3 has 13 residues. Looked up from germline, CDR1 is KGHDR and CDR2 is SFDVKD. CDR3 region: CATRRTSTDTQYF. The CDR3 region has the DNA TGTGCCACCCGCAGGACTAGCACAGATACGCAGTATTTT.

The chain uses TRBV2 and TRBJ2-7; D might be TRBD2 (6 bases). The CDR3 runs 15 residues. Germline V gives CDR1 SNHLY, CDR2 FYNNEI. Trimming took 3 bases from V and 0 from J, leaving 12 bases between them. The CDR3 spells CASSDWAGSSYEQYF. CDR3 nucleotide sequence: TGTGCCAGCAGTGACTGGGCGGGGAGCTCCTACGAGCAGTACTTC.

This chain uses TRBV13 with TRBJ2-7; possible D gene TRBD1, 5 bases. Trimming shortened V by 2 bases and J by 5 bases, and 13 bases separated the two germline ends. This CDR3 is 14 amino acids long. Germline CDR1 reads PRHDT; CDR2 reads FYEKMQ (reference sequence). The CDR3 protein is CASSLTAGLDEQYF. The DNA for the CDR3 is TGTGCCAGCAGCTTAACGGCAGGGTTGGACGAGCAGTACTTC.

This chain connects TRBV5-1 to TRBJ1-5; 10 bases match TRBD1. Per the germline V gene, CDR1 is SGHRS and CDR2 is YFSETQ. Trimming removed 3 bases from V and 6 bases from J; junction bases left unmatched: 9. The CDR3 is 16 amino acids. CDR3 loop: CASSWRQGAGSQPQHF. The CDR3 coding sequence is TGCGCCAGCAGCTGGAGACAGGGGGCGGGGAGTCAGCCCCAGCATTTT.

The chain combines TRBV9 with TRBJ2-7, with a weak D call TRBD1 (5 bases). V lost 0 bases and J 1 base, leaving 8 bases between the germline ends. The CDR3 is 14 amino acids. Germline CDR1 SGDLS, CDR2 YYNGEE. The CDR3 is CASSVGKGSYEQYF. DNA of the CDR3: TGTGCCAGCAGCGTAGGGAAGGGGTCCTACGAGCAGTACTTC.